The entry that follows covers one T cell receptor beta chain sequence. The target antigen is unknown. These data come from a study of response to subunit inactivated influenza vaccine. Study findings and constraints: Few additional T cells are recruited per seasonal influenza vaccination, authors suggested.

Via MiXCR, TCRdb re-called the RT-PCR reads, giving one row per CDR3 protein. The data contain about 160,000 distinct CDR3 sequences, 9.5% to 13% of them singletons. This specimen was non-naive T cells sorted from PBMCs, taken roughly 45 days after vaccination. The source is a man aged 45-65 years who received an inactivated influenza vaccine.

For the CDR3, the DNA is TGTGCCTCTGAAACGGGTGGGACCTACGAGCAGTACTTC. Translation gives CASETGGTYEQYF. The chain has TRBV30 and TRBJ2-7; no definite D call. The germline gives CDR1 GTSNPN, CDR2 SVGIG (reference sequence). The V gene lost 7 bases and the J gene lost 2 bases, with 15 bases spanning the gap. The CDR3 length is 13 residues.